This T cell receptor (beta chain) was recorded in a study of T cells in Graves' hyperthyroidism and ophthalmopathy. The ends were cut back, 4 bases at V and 6 bases at J, with 19 bases in the middle. The germline V gene has CDR1 MDHEN and CDR2 SYDVKM. The CDR3 spans 16 residues. The CDR3 regions of TCR beta were amplified from RNA transcripts. HTBI primers drove first-round RT-PCR of the TCR CDR3. TCRdb re-derived calls from the multiplex PCR reads in MiXCR, one entry per CDR3 protein. The sample holds 300,000 to 500,000 distinct CDR3 sequences, approximately 15% seen once. This clonotype was seen many times.

The genes are TRBV28 and TRBJ2-1; D not resolved. The sequenced sample was blood. The TCR comes from a woman between 25 and 40 years old with Graves' hyperthyroidism. The CDR3 loop reads CASSYRAQGFPNEQFF. CDR3 DNA: TGTGCCAGCAGTTATCGTGCACAAGGTTTCCCCAATGAGCAGTTCTTC.